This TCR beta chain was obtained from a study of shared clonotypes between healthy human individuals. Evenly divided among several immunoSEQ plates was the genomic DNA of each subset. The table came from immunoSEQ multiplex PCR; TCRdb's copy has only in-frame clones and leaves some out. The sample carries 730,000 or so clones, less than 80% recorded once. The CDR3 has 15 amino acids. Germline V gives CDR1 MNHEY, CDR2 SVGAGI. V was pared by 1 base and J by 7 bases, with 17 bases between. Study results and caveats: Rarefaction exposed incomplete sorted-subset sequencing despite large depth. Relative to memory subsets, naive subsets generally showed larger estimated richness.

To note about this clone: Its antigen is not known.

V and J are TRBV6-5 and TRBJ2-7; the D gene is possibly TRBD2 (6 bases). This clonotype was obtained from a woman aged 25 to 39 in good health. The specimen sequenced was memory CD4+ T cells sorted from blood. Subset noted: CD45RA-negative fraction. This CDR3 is CASSYLVRTGEEQYF. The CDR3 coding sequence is TGTGCCAGCAGTTACTTGGTGCGGACGGGGGAGGAGCAGTACTTC.